This T cell receptor (beta chain) stems from a study of T cells in Graves' hyperthyroidism and ophthalmopathy. Amplification of TCR beta CDR3 regions used RNA as the template. HTBI primers were the set used in a first-round RT-PCR of the TCR CDR3. TCRdb ran MiXCR on the multiplex PCR reads and lists one entry per CDR3 protein. Counted here are 300,000 to 500,000 distinct CDR3 sequences, over 12% occurring once; the ten biggest clones make up under 30%. Criteria for exclusion of patients were uncontrolled infection, other autoimmune disease, pregnancy or lactation. The germline gives CDR1 SGDLS, CDR2 YYNGEE. Between the trimmed V and J ends, which lost 4 bases and 1 base, there was a span of 13 bases. This CDR3 spans 15 amino acids. This clonotype was counted many times.

The sequence derives from a middle-aged man with Graves' ophthalmopathy. Material for sequencing was blood. The chain is built from TRBV9 and TRBJ2-3; possibly TRBD1 for D (6 bases). CDR3 coding DNA: TGTGCCAGCAGCCCCGCCAGGGGAGGCACAGATACGCAGTATTTT. It encodes CASSPARGGTDTQYF.